A selection of T cell receptor beta chains follows, all from one sample in a study of shared clonotypes between healthy human individuals. The table came from immunoSEQ multiplex PCR; TCRdb's copy has only in-frame clones and leaves some out. The top ten hold under 0.6% of the sample, which has some 1,100,000 clones, approximately 80% seen once. Sequences were obtained from memory CD4+ T cells from PBMCs. These receptors all come from a man aged 18 to 29 in good health. Some clones in this sample may be carry-over from other donors' samples. Each CDR3 is given with its conserved first and last residue. D genes are given only for firm matches. Clone size is stated in some rows and not others, as once, few, many or a class when expanded.

v_call: TRBV2
j_call: TRBJ2-7
d_call: NA
clone_size: NA
cdr3_aa: CASSEVGPYEQYF
cdr3_nt: TGTGCCAGCAGTGAGGTAGGGCCCTACGAGCAGTACTTC

v_call: TRBV2
j_call: TRBJ1-5
d_call: NA
clone_size: once
cdr3_aa: CASSGGEGYRPQHF
cdr3_nt: TGTGCCAGCAGTGGAGGGGAGGGGTATCGGCCCCAGCATTTT

v_call: TRBV6-1
j_call: TRBJ1-4
d_call: NA
clone_size: NA
cdr3_aa: CASKSGSYEKLFF
cdr3_nt: TGTGCCAGCAAGTCAGGGAGTTACGAAAAACTGTTTTTT

v_call: TRBV6-5
j_call: TRBJ2-7
d_call: NA
clone_size: NA
cdr3_aa: CASTAGGIQAQYF
cdr3_nt: TGTGCCAGCACCGCGGGTGGTATTCAGGCGCAGTACTTC

v_call: TRBV7-9
j_call: TRBJ2-2
d_call: NA
clone_size: NA
cdr3_aa: CASSLGGLGNGTGELFF
cdr3_nt: TGTGCCAGCAGCTTAGGCGGTCTGGGAAACGGGACCGGGGAGCTGTTTTTT

v_call: TRBV5-1
j_call: TRBJ2-2
d_call: TRBD2
clone_size: NA
cdr3_aa: CASTTSGRMDTGELFF
cdr3_nt: TGCGCCAGCACGACTAGCGGGAGAATGGACACCGGGGAGCTGTTTTTT

v_call: TRBV5-6
j_call: TRBJ2-7
d_call: NA
clone_size: NA
cdr3_aa: CASTRPGLLPYEQYF
cdr3_nt: TGTGCCAGCACCCGCCCGGGACTCCTTCCCTACGAGCAGTACTTC

v_call: TRBV2
j_call: TRBJ1-4
d_call: NA
clone_size: few
cdr3_aa: CASTEGRVSNEKLFF
cdr3_nt: TGTGCCAGCACCGAGGGTAGGGTATCGAATGAAAAACTGTTTTTT

v_call: TRBV5-4
j_call: TRBJ2-3
d_call: TRBD2
clone_size: NA
cdr3_aa: CASSPRGGATDTQYF
cdr3_nt: TGTGCCAGCAGCCCCCGGGGAGGGGCCACAGATACGCAGTATTTT

v_call: TRBV11-2
j_call: TRBJ2-7
d_call: TRBD1
clone_size: once
cdr3_aa: CASSLASGQSYEQYF
cdr3_nt: TGTGCCAGCAGCTTAGCCTCGGGACAGAGCTACGAGCAGTACTTC

v_call: TRBV5-1
j_call: TRBJ2-6
d_call: NA
clone_size: NA
cdr3_aa: CASSWGPLAGRMSGANVLTF
cdr3_nt: TGCGCCAGCAGCTGGGGGCCATTGGCAGGGAGGATGTCTGGGGCCAACGTCCTGACTTTC

v_call: TRBV9
j_call: TRBJ2-7
d_call: NA
clone_size: NA
cdr3_aa: CASSVSVRESEQYF
cdr3_nt: TGTGCCAGCAGCGTATCTGTCAGGGAGAGCGAGCAGTACTTC

v_call: TRBV4-1
j_call: TRBJ2-3
d_call: TRBD1
clone_size: NA
cdr3_aa: CASSRTGALLTDTQYF
cdr3_nt: TGCGCCAGCAGCCGAACAGGGGCGCTTCTCACAGATACGCAGTATTTT

v_call: TRBV4-1
j_call: TRBJ2-1
d_call: TRBD2
clone_size: NA
cdr3_aa: CASSQPGGLEWNRGEQFF
cdr3_nt: TGCGCCAGCAGCCAACCGGGAGGACTAGAATGGAATCGTGGTGAGCAGTTCTTC

v_call: TRBV7-6
j_call: TRBJ1-1
d_call: TRBD1
clone_size: NA
cdr3_aa: CASSLGQGAQFLEAFF
cdr3_nt: TGTGCCAGCAGCTTAGGACAGGGGGCTCAATTCCTAGAAGCTTTCTTT

v_call: TRBV7-2
j_call: TRBJ2-1
d_call: NA
clone_size: few
cdr3_aa: CASSLARGNEQFF
cdr3_nt: TGTGCCAGCAGCTTAGCGCGAGGGAATGAGCAGTTCTTC

v_call: TRBV7-8
j_call: TRBJ1-4
d_call: TRBD1
clone_size: NA
cdr3_aa: CASSNRDRDEKLFF
cdr3_nt: TGTGCCAGCAGCAACCGGGACAGGGATGAAAAACTGTTTTTT

v_call: TRBV5-6
j_call: TRBJ1-5
d_call: NA
clone_size: few
cdr3_aa: CASSLYARRSNQPQHF
cdr3_nt: TGTGCCAGCAGCTTGTATGCCAGGAGAAGCAATCAGCCCCAGCATTTT

v_call: TRBV28
j_call: TRBJ1-5
d_call: TRBD1
clone_size: once
cdr3_aa: CASSFSGTGVQPQHF
cdr3_nt: TGTGCCAGCAGTTTTTCCGGGACAGGGGTGCAGCCCCAGCATTTT

v_call: TRBV5-1
j_call: TRBJ2-7
d_call: NA
clone_size: NA
cdr3_aa: CASSLEPPPTEQYF
cdr3_nt: TGCGCCAGCAGCTTGGAGCCACCCCCCACCGAGCAGTACTTC

v_call: TRBV7-2
j_call: TRBJ1-2
d_call: NA
clone_size: NA
cdr3_aa: CASSTRGGYGYTF
cdr3_nt: TGTGCCAGCAGCACCAGGGGTGGCTATGGCTACACCTTC

v_call: TRBV5-6
j_call: TRBJ1-2
d_call: NA
clone_size: NA
cdr3_aa: CASSFVGRQVEGYTF
cdr3_nt: TGTGCCAGCAGCTTTGTTGGCAGGCAAGTTGAAGGCTACACCTTC

v_call: TRBV28
j_call: TRBJ1-2
d_call: NA
clone_size: NA
cdr3_aa: CASTPVRGDYGYTF
cdr3_nt: TGTGCCAGCACCCCCGTCCGGGGAGACTATGGCTACACCTTC

v_call: TRBV5-1
j_call: TRBJ2-3
d_call: NA
clone_size: NA
cdr3_aa: CASSLTTDTQYF
cdr3_nt: TGCGCCAGCAGCTTGACTACTGATACGCAGTATTTT

v_call: TRBV4-2
j_call: TRBJ1-2
d_call: NA
clone_size: NA
cdr3_aa: CASNPGVHYGYTF
cdr3_nt: TGTGCCAGCAACCCCGGGGTGCACTATGGCTACACCTTC

v_call: TRBV5-6
j_call: TRBJ1-3
d_call: NA
clone_size: few
cdr3_aa: CASSLSGKTAGNTIYF
cdr3_nt: TGTGCCAGCAGCTTGTCCGGGAAAACGGCTGGAAACACCATATATTTT

v_call: TRBV6-5
j_call: TRBJ2-4
d_call: NA
clone_size: NA
cdr3_aa: CASSYSLEAKNIQYF
cdr3_nt: TGTGCCAGCAGTTACTCGTTGGAGGCCAAAAACATTCAGTACTTC

v_call: TRBV19
j_call: TRBJ1-1
d_call: NA
clone_size: once
cdr3_aa: CASSTGRESTEAFF
cdr3_nt: TGTGCCAGTAGTACAGGCAGGGAGAGCACTGAAGCTTTCTTT

v_call: TRBV7-2
j_call: TRBJ1-1
d_call: TRBD1
clone_size: NA
cdr3_aa: CASSPSLGQGVSEAFF
cdr3_nt: TGTGCCAGCAGCCCTTCGTTGGGACAGGGGGTCTCTGAAGCTTTCTTT

v_call: TRBV5-5
j_call: TRBJ1-4
d_call: NA
clone_size: once
cdr3_aa: CASSLAPVRGNEKLFF
cdr3_nt: TGTGCCAGCAGCTTGGCGCCAGTCCGTGGGAATGAAAAACTGTTTTTT

v_call: TRBV9
j_call: TRBJ2-7
d_call: NA
clone_size: once
cdr3_aa: CASSPGGGSQYF
cdr3_nt: TGTGCCAGCAGCCCTGGTGGAGGGTCGCAGTACTTC

v_call: TRBV27
j_call: TRBJ2-7
d_call: TRBD2
clone_size: NA
cdr3_aa: CASSTRLAGGPREQYF
cdr3_nt: TGTGCCAGCAGTACCCGACTAGCGGGAGGGCCGCGGGAGCAGTACTTC

v_call: TRBV29-1
j_call: TRBJ2-3
d_call: NA
clone_size: NA
cdr3_aa: CSVMGGTTDTQYF
cdr3_nt: TGCAGCGTCATGGGGGGAACCACAGATACGCAGTATTTT

v_call: TRBV11-2
j_call: TRBJ2-3
d_call: NA
clone_size: NA
cdr3_aa: CASSLEEGSGTDTQYF
cdr3_nt: TGTGCCAGCAGCTTGGAGGAGGGATCGGGCACAGATACGCAGTATTTT

v_call: TRBV28
j_call: TRBJ1-5
d_call: TRBD1
clone_size: NA
cdr3_aa: CASSKRQGAGQPQHF
cdr3_nt: TGTGCCAGCAGTAAACGACAGGGGGCAGGTCAGCCCCAGCATTTT

v_call: TRBV15
j_call: TRBJ2-7
d_call: NA
clone_size: NA
cdr3_aa: CATSSNKNSFSYEQYF
cdr3_nt: TGTGCCACCAGCAGTAACAAAAACAGCTTCTCCTACGAGCAGTACTTC

v_call: TRBV7-3
j_call: TRBJ2-3
d_call: NA
clone_size: few
cdr3_aa: CASSLQQISTDTQYF
cdr3_nt: TGTGCCAGCAGCTTACAACAGATTAGCACAGATACGCAGTATTTT

v_call: TRBV28
j_call: TRBJ2-5
d_call: NA
clone_size: NA
cdr3_aa: CASSLGFQETQYF
cdr3_nt: TGTGCCAGCAGTTTAGGGTTCCAAGAGACCCAGTACTTC

v_call: TRBV5-1
j_call: TRBJ2-1
d_call: TRBD1
clone_size: once
cdr3_aa: CASSPTGTVGAKEQFF
cdr3_nt: TGCGCCAGCAGCCCCACCGGGACAGTCGGGGCAAAGGAGCAGTTCTTC

v_call: TRBV10-1
j_call: TRBJ1-1
d_call: NA
clone_size: NA
cdr3_aa: CASSERRRTGNRADTEAFF
cdr3_nt: TGCGCCAGCAGTGAGCGTCGAAGGACGGGGAACAGGGCGGACACTGAAGCTTTCTTT